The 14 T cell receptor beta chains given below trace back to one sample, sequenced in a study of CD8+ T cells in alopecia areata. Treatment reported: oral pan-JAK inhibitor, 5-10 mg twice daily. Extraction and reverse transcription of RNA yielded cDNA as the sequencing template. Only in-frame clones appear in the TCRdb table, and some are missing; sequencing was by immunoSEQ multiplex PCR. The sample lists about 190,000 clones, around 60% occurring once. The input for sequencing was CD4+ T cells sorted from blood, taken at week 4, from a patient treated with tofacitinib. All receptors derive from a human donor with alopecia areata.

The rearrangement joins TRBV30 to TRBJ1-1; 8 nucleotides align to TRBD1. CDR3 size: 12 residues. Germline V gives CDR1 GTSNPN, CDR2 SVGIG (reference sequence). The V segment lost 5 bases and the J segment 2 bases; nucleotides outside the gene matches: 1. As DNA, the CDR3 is TGTGCCTGGGACAGGGGTAACACTGAAGCTTTCTTT. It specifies CAWDRGNTEAFF.

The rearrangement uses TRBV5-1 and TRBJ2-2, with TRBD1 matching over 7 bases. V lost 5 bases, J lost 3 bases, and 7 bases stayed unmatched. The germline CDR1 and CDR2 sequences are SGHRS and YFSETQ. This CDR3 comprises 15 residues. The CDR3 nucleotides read TGCGCCAGCAGAGGGGGACAGTCTGACACCGGGGAGCTGTTTTTT. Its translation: CASRGGQSDTGELFF. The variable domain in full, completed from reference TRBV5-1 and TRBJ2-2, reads KAGVTQTPRYLIKTRGQQVTLSCSPISGHRSVSWYQQTPGQGLQFLFEYFSETQRNKGNFPGRFSGRQFSNSRSEMNVSTLELGDSALYLCASRGGQSDTGELFFGEGSRLTVL.

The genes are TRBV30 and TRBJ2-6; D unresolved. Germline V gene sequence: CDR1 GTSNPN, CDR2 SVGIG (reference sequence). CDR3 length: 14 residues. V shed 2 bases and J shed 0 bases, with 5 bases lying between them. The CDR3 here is CAWSQDSGANVLTF. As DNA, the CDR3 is TGTGCCTGGAGTCAAGACTCTGGGGCCAACGTCCTGACTTTC.

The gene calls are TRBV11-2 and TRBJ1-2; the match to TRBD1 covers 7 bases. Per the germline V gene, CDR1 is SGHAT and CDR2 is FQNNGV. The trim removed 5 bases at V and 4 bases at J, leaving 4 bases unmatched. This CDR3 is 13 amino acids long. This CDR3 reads CASSRQGVYGYTF. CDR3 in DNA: TGTGCCAGCAGCCGACAGGGCGTCTATGGCTACACCTTC.

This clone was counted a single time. The CDR3 is CAIREVGGPEQFF. The CDR3 DNA follows: TGTGCCATCCGGGAGGTTGGGGGGCCTGAGCAGTTCTTC. The J gene is TRBJ2-1, the V gene TRBV6-1; D perhaps matches TRBD2 (7 bases). Trimming left V 10 bases short and J 9 bases short, with 19 bases between. CDR3 size: 13 residues. CDR1 is MNHNS, CDR2 SASEGT, per germline.

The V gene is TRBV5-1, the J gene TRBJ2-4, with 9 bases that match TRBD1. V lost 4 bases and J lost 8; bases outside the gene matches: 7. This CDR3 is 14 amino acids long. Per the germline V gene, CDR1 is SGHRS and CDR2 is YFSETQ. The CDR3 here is CASSPGTGWDIQYF. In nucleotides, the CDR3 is TGCGCCAGCAGCCCAGGGACAGGGTGGGACATTCAGTACTTC.

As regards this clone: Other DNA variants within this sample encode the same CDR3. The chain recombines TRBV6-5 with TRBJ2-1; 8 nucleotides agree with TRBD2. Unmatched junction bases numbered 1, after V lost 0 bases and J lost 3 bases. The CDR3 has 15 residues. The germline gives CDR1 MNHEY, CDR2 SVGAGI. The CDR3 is CASSYSGTSYNEQFF. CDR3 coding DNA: TGTGCCAGCAGTTACTCTGGGACTAGCTACAATGAGCAGTTCTTC.

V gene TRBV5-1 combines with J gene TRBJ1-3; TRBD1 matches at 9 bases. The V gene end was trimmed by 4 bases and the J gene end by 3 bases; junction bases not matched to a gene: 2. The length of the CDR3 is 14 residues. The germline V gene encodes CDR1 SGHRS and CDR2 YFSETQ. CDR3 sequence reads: CASSPGQGGNTIYF. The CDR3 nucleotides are TGCGCCAGCAGCCCGGGACAGGGTGGAAACACCATATATTTT.

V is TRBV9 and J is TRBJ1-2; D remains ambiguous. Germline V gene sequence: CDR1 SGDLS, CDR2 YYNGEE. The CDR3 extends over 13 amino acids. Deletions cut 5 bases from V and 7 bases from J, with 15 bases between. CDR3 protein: CASSQTRNVGYTF. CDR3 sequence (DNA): TGTGCCAGCAGTCAAACTCGTAACGTTGGCTACACCTTC.

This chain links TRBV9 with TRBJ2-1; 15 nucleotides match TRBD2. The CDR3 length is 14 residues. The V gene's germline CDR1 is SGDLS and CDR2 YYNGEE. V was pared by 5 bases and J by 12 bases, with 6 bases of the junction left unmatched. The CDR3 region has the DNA TGTGCCAGCAGTGCCGGGACTAGCGGGAGGCGGCAGTTCTTC. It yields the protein CASSAGTSGRRQFF. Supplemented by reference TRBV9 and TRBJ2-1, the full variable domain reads DSGVTQTPKHLITATGQRVTLRCSPRSGDLSVYWYQQSLDQGLQFLIQYYNGEERAKGNILERFSAQQFPDLHSELNLSSLELGDSALYFCASSAGTSGRRQFFGPGTRLTVL.

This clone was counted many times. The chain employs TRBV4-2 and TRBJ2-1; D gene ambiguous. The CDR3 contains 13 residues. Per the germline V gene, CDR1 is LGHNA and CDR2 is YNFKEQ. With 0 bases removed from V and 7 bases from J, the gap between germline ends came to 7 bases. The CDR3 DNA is TGTGCCAGCAGCCAAGACCTCCTAAATGAGCAGTTCTTC. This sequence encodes CASSQDLLNEQFF.

The CDR3 nucleotides are TGTGCCAGCAGCGCCCGCCTGGGGCTACCTTCGCAGTTCTTC. This codes for CASSARLGLPSQFF. The chain is built from TRBV9 and TRBJ2-1, with a possible D match to TRBD1 (5 bases). The CDR3 totals 14 residues. CDR1 is SGDLS and CDR2 is YYNGEE in the germline V gene. Trimming removed 3 bases from V and 12 bases from J, with 19 bases in between.

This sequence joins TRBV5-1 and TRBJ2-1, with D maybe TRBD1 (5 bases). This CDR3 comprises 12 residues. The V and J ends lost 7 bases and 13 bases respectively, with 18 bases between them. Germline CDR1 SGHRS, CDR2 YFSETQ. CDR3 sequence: CASQDHAGHQFF. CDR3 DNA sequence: TGCGCCAGCCAAGACCACGCTGGACACCAGTTCTTC.

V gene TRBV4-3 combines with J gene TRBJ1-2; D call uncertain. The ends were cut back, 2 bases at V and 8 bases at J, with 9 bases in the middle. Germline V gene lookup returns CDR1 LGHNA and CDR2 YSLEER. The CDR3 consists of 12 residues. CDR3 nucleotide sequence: TGCGCCAGCAGCCAAACTAATGTAGGCTACACCTTC. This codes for CASSQTNVGYTF.